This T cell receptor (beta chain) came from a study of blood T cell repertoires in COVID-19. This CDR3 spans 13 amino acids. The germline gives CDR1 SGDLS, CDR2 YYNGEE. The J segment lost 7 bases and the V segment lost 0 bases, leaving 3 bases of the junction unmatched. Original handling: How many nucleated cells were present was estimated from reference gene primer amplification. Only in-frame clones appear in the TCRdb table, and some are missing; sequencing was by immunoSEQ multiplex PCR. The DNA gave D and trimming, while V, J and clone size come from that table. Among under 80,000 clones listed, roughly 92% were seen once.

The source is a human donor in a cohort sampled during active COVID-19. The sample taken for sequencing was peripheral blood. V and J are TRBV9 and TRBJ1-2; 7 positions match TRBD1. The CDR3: CASSVVTGVGYTF. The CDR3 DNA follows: TGTGCCAGCAGCGTAGTAACAGGGGTTGGCTACACCTTC.